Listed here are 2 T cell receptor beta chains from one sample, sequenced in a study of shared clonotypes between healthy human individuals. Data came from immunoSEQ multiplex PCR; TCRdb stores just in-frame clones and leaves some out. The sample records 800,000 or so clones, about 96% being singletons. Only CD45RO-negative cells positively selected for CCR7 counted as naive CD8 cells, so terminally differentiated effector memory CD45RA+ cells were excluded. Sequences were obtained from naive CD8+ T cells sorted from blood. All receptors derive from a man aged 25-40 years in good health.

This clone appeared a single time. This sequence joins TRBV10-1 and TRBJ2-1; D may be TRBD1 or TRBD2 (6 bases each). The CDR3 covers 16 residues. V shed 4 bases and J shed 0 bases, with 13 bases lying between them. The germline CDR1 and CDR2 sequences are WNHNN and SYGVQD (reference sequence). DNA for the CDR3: TGCGCCAGCAGTGCTCCGGGGGCAAGCTCCTACAATGAGCAGTTCTTC. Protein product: CASSAPGASSYNEQFF.

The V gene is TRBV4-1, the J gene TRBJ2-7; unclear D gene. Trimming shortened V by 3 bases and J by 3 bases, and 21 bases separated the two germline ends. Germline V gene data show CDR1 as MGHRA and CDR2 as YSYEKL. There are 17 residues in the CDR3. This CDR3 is CASSQIAAALMDYEQYF. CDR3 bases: TGCGCCAGCAGCCAGATAGCTGCGGCTCTTATGGACTACGAGCAGTACTTC.